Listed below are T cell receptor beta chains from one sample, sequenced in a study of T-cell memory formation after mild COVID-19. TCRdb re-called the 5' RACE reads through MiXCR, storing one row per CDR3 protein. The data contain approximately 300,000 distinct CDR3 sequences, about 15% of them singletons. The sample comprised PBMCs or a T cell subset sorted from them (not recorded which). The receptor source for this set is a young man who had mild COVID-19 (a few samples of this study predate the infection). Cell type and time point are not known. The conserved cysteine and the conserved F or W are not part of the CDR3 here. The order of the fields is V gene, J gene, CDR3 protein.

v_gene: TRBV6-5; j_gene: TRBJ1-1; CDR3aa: ASSRRGAGRSYTEAF
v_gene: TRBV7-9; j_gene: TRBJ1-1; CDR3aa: ASSPVGTGRAITEAF
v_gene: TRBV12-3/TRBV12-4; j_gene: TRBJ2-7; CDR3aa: ASSFTGTRTYEQY
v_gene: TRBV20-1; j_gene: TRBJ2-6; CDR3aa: RESGRPSSGANVLT
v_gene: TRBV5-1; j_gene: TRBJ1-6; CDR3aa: ASSLKLDSPLH
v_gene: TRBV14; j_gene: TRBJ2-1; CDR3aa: ASSQDLGRVDLYNEQF
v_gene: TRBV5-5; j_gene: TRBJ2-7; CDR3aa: ASSMITSGTYEQY
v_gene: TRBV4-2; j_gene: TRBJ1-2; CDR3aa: ASSQRGQGNYGYT
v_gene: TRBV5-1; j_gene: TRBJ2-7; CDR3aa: ASSLWFSSYEQY
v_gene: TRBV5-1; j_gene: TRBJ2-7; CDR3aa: ASSLEANGAYEQY
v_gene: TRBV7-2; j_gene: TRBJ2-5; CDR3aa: ASSLPGEGETQY
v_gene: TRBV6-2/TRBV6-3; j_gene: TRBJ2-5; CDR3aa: ASSSYGQGGETQY
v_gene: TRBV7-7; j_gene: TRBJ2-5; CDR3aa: ASSIGQGAGRETQY
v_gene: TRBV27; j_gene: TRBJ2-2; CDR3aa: ASSFSIPGELF
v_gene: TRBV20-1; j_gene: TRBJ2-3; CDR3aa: SARGLRGGGTDTQY
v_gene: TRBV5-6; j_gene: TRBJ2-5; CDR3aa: ASISRDMQETQY
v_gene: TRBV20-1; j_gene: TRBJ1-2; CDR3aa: SARWQTANYGYT
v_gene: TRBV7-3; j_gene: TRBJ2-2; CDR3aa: ASSLNPTGNTGELF
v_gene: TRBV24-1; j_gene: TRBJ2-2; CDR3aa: ATSDPNQGLF
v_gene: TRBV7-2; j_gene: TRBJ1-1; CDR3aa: ASSLDGQGFEAF
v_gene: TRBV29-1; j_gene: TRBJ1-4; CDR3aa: SVEGLPGLGSELF
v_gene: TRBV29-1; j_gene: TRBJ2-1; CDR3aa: SVEHVPNEQF
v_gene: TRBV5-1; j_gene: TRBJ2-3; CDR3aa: ASSLGHPNTDTQY
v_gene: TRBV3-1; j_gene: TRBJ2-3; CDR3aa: ASSHPGDPPVPIYTDTQY
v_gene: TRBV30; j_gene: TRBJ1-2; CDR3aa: AWNPGQDYGYT
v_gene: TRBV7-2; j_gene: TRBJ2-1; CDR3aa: ASSLTREPDEQF
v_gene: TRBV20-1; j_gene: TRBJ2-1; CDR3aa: SARDLSSYNEQF
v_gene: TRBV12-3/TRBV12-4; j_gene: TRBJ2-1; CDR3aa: ASSLERGGGEQF
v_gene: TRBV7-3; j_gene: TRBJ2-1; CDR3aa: ASSPHQAGPSYNEQF
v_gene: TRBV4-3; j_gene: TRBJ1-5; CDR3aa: ASSQVLIRGNQPQH